This T cell receptor (beta chain) was captured by sequencing in a study of T cell changes during pregnancy in multiple sclerosis. Generated by immunoSEQ multiplex PCR, the TCRdb table keeps only in-frame clones and is missing some. The data show about 79,000 clones, with around 95% seen just once and less than 0.75% held by the top ten. The CDR3 totals 14 residues. Germline CDR1 is MNHNY and CDR2 is SVGAGI (reference sequence). Trimming cost V 4 bases and J 5 bases, with 14 bases left between them. V usage is TRBV6-6 and J usage is TRBJ1-1, with D hard to call. This specimen was peripheral blood, taken in the second trimester of pregnancy. The source of this sequence is a female donor in good health, enrolled as a control in a pregnancy study. CDR3 in DNA: TGTGCCAGCAGTTCCCGAGGATCGGGAACTGAAGCTTTCTTT. Encoded protein: CASSSRGSGTEAFF.